This T cell receptor (beta chain) stems from a study of T cell therapy after organ transplantation. Regarding time point: 4-8 weeks after completion of therapy. General observations from the study: Nonresponder repertoires showed strong pretherapy expansions, barely changing post-therapy.

To note about this clone: Its antigen is not known. Sequence at one end of the junction differs from germline and may be a read error.

TCRdb's copy holds only in-frame clones and misses some; the assay was immunoSEQ multiplex PCR. The top ten clones hold approximately 44% of a sample with several thousand clones, approximately 82% of them seen once. There are 13 residues in the CDR3. The specimen was CD8+ T cells from blood, collected after autologous CMV-specific T cell therapy. This TCR came from a human patient who had received a solid organ transplant and had CMV disease. The T cells may come from the graft donor. The rearrangement joins TRBV5-3 to TRBJ2-1, with 8 bases matching TRBD1. TRBV5-3 is an ORF; its function is uncertain. The CDR3 nucleotides read TGCGCCAGCAGCCCCCGGACAGGGCGCGAGCAGTTCTTC. Residues: CASSPRTGREQFF.